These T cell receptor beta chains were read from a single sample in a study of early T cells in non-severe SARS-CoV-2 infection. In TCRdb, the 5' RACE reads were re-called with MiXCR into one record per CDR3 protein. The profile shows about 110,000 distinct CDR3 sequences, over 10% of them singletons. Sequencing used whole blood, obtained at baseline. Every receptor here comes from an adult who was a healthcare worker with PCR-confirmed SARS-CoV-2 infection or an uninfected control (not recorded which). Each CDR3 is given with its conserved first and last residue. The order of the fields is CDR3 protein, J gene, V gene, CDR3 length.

cdr3_aa: CASRSFTGVSSGYTF
j_call: TRBJ1-2
v_call: TRBV12-3/TRBV12-4
cdr3_length: 15

cdr3_aa: CSVERNRARTEAFF
j_call: TRBJ1-1
v_call: TRBV29-1
cdr3_length: 14

cdr3_aa: CASSGDRFSGNTIYF
j_call: TRBJ1-3
v_call: TRBV5-1
cdr3_length: 15

cdr3_aa: CASSFQRGQGALFF
j_call: TRBJ2-1
v_call: TRBV27
cdr3_length: 14

cdr3_aa: CASKPTGDANYGYTF
j_call: TRBJ1-2
v_call: TRBV11-1
cdr3_length: 15

cdr3_aa: CASSSVPNQPQHF
j_call: TRBJ1-5
v_call: TRBV6-5
cdr3_length: 13

cdr3_aa: CASSLPDRDTEAFF
j_call: TRBJ1-1
v_call: TRBV12-3/TRBV12-4
cdr3_length: 14

cdr3_aa: CASSVAGTYEQYF
j_call: TRBJ2-7
v_call: TRBV25-1
cdr3_length: 13

cdr3_aa: CSAHQGGGNNEQFF
j_call: TRBJ2-1
v_call: TRBV20-1
cdr3_length: 14

cdr3_aa: CSAQRGVRGHPSTDTQYF
j_call: TRBJ2-3
v_call: TRBV20-1
cdr3_length: 18

cdr3_aa: CASQRSQPQHF
j_call: TRBJ1-5
v_call: TRBV24-1
cdr3_length: 11

cdr3_aa: CASSSRTGVLDTQYF
j_call: TRBJ2-3
v_call: TRBV7-2
cdr3_length: 15

cdr3_aa: CASSLAGGAGTEAFF
j_call: TRBJ1-1
v_call: TRBV7-8
cdr3_length: 15

cdr3_aa: CASSQGVGFPEAFF
j_call: TRBJ1-1
v_call: TRBV4-1
cdr3_length: 14

cdr3_aa: CASSPLAQRTYNEQFF
j_call: TRBJ2-1
v_call: TRBV18
cdr3_length: 16

cdr3_aa: CASSYSTGTGELFF
j_call: TRBJ2-2
v_call: TRBV6-5
cdr3_length: 14

cdr3_aa: CASSERGARSYEQYF
j_call: TRBJ2-7
v_call: TRBV7-2
cdr3_length: 15

cdr3_aa: CASRRYPGTSGNEQFF
j_call: TRBJ2-1
v_call: TRBV7-6
cdr3_length: 16

cdr3_aa: CASTRGRGTDTQYF
j_call: TRBJ2-3
v_call: TRBV19
cdr3_length: 14